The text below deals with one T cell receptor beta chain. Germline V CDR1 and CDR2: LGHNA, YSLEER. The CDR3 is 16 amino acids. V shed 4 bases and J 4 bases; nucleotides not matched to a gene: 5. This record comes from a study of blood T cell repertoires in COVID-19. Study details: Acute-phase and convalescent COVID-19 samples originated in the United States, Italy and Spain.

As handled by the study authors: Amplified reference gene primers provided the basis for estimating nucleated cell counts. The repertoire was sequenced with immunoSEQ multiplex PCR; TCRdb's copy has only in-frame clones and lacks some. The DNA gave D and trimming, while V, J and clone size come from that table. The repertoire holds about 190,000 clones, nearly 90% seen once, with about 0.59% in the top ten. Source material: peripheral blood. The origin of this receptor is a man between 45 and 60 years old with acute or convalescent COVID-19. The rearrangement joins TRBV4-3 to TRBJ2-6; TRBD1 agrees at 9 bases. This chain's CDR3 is CASSPGQGSGANVLTF. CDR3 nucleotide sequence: TGCGCCAGCAGCCCGGGACAGGGATCGGGGGCCAACGTCCTGACTTTC.